Below, 20 T cell receptor beta chains from the same sample are listed, as sequenced in a study of shared clonotypes between healthy human individuals. TCRdb's copy holds only in-frame clones and misses some; the assay was immunoSEQ multiplex PCR. The data contain 2,100,000 or so clones, approximately 94% of them singletons. Sequenced material: naive CD4+ T cells sorted from blood. As to subset: CD45RA+ positively selected. These TCRs come from a man aged 18-30 years in good health.

J is TRBJ1-1 and V is TRBV2; a possible D gene is TRBD1 (5 bases). V was pared by 3 bases and J by 4 bases, with 9 bases between. The CDR3 is made up of 13 amino acids. The germline V gene has CDR1 SNHLY and CDR2 FYNNEI. CDR3 sequence reads: CASSDSGITEAFF. The CDR3 DNA reads TGTGCCAGCAGTGACTCAGGGATCACTGAAGCTTTCTTT.

This chain uses TRBV5-4 with TRBJ2-6; TRBD1 might be the D (5 bases). The CDR3 has 15 amino acids. Looked up from germline, CDR1 is SGHNT and CDR2 is YYREEE (reference sequence). V lost 4 bases to trimming and J lost 1 base, with 9 bases between them. CDR3 sequence: CASSPDSSGANVLTF. CDR3 DNA sequence: TGTGCCAGCAGCCCTGACAGTTCTGGGGCCAACGTCCTGACTTTC.

The rearrangement joins TRBV6-6 to TRBJ2-4; D is perhaps TRBD1 or TRBD2 (5 bases each). From germline, CDR1 is MNHNY and CDR2 SVGAGI (reference sequence). Trimming removed 3 bases from V and 8 bases from J, with 14 bases in between. The length of the CDR3 is 14 residues. Here the CDR3 DNA reads TGTGCCAGCAGTTATGGGACCCAAGCTTACATTCAGTACTTC. Protein product: CASSYGTQAYIQYF.

This clone was counted once. One junction end does not reproduce the germline sequence, and a read error may be involved. The sample contains more than one DNA sequence encoding this CDR3. CDR3 region: CASSLGQENTEAFF. In nucleotides, the CDR3 is TGTGCCAGCAGTTTGGGACAGGAGAACACTGAAGCTTTCTTT. V usage is TRBV5-4 and J usage is TRBJ1-1, with TRBD1 matching over 8 bases. Germline V gene sequence: CDR1 SGHNT, CDR2 YYREEE (reference sequence). This CDR3 has 14 residues.

The genes are TRBV28 and TRBJ2-5; 12 bases match TRBD1. After removal of 6 bases from V and 4 bases from J, the junction contained 3 bases not matched to a gene. In germline, CDR1 is MDHEN, CDR2 SYDVKM. The CDR3 runs to 14 residues. As DNA, the CDR3 is TGTGCCAGCAGGGGACAGGGGGCCGGAGAGACCCAGTACTTC. It translates to CASRGQGAGETQYF.

The rearrangement uses TRBV6-5 and TRBJ2-2, with TRBD1 matching over 11 bases. The CDR3 covers 14 residues. V was clipped by 10 bases and J by 3 bases; unmatched bases: 4. Germline V gene sequence: CDR1 MNHEY, CDR2 SVGAGI. The DNA of the CDR3 is TGTGCCACCGGACAGGGGGCGCACACCGGGGAGCTGTTTTTT. It encodes CATGQGAHTGELFF.

The rearrangement links TRBV5-4 to TRBJ2-7; D gene unclear. CDR1 is SGHNT and CDR2 is YYREEE in the germline V gene (reference sequence). The CDR3 has 13 amino acids. The germline V and J ends were trimmed by 3 bases and 6 bases, with 13 bases remaining between them. The CDR3 DNA is TGTGCCAGCAGCTGGCCCGGAAGGCGCGAGCAGTACTTC. Protein sequence: CASSWPGRREQYF.

V usage is TRBV27 and J usage is TRBJ2-5; no clear D gene. V shed 4 bases and J shed 1 base, with 4 bases lying between them. This CDR3 is 12 amino acids long. The germline gives CDR1 MNHEY, CDR2 SMNVEV (reference sequence). The CDR3 bases are TGTGCCAGCAGTTCCCGCCAAGAGACCCAGTACTTC. Amino acid sequence: CASSSRQETQYF.

The chain employs TRBV7-2 and TRBJ2-7; D is unclear. The CDR3 loop spans 13 amino acids. Germline V gives CDR1 SGHTA, CDR2 FQGNSA. Trimming took 4 bases from V and 0 from J, leaving 7 bases between them. CDR3 sequence: CASSWEVSYEQYF. CDR3 DNA: TGTGCCAGCAGCTGGGAAGTCTCCTACGAGCAGTACTTC. Full variable domain (remainder filled in from reference TRBV7-2 and TRBJ2-7): GAGVSQSPSNKVTEKGKDVELRCDPISGHTALYWYRQSLGQGLEFLIYFQGNSAPDKSGLPSDRFSAERTGGSVSTLTIQRTQQEDSAVYLCASSWEVSYEQYFGPGTRLTVT.

Only one count was recorded for this clone. Other DNA sequences in the same sample also yield this CDR3. The chain combines TRBV7-9 with TRBJ2-3, with 13 bases fitting TRBD2. Per the germline V gene, CDR1 is SEHNR and CDR2 is FQNEAQ (reference sequence). Unmatched junction bases numbered 2, after V lost 5 bases and J lost 0 bases. The CDR3 is made up of 16 amino acids. CDR3 residues: CASSTGLAGSTDTQYF. In DNA, the CDR3 is TGTGCCAGCAGCACGGGACTAGCGGGAAGCACAGATACGCAGTATTTT. Full variable domain (rest looked up from reference TRBV7-9 and TRBJ2-3): DTGVSQNPRHKITKRGQNVTFRCDPISEHNRLYWYRQTLGQGPEFLTYFQNEAQLEKSRLLSDRFSAERPKGSFSTLEIQRTEQGDSAMYLCASSTGLAGSTDTQYFGPGTRLTVL.

The chain couples TRBV4-1 to TRBJ2-1, with TRBD2 matching over 11 bases. The V gene end was trimmed by 2 bases and the J gene end by 3 bases; junction bases not matched to a gene: 9. The CDR3 consists of 18 residues. Germline V gene lookup returns CDR1 MGHRA and CDR2 YSYEKL. CDR3 loop: CASSQPLKGTSGYNEQFF. As DNA, the CDR3 is TGCGCCAGCAGCCAACCCCTCAAGGGGACTAGCGGCTACAATGAGCAGTTCTTC.

The chain is built from TRBV30 and TRBJ1-4, with a tentative D call TRBD1 (6 bases). Between the trimmed V and J ends, which lost 5 bases and 3 bases, there was a span of 13 bases. CDR1 and CDR2 from the germline V gene are GTSNPN and SVGIG (reference sequence). The CDR3 length is 14 residues. The CDR3 protein is CAWGGRVPNEKLFF. Here the CDR3 DNA reads TGTGCCTGGGGGGGCAGGGTTCCTAATGAAAAACTGTTTTTT.

The chain joins TRBV4-3 to TRBJ1-1; 11 positions match TRBD1. Germline values: CDR1 LGHNA, CDR2 YSLEER. The CDR3 covers 15 residues. Losses at the gene ends were 0 bases for V and 10 bases for J; bases not matched to a gene: 7. The CDR3 coding sequence is TGCGCCAGCAGCCAAGATAGGACAGGGGGCGCGAGAGCTTTCTTT. This encodes CASSQDRTGGARAFF.

The CDR3 protein is CASSFGNPTGTGELFF. The CDR3 nucleotides are TGTGCCAGCAGCTTCGGGAACCCCACGGGCACCGGGGAGCTGTTTTTT. J is TRBJ2-2 and V is TRBV5-4; a possible D gene is TRBD2 (5 bases). This CDR3 contains 16 residues. Germline CDR1 is SGHNT and CDR2 is YYREEE (reference sequence). Trimming left V 2 bases short and J 4 bases short, with 15 bases between.

V gene TRBV7-7 combines with J gene TRBJ2-2; D is unresolved. The CDR3 has 13 residues. Germline V CDR1 and CDR2: SSHAT, FNYEAQ (reference sequence). The CDR3 region has the DNA TGTGCTACCCTTCTTCCGAACACCGGGGAGCTGTTTTTT. This gives the protein CATLLPNTGELFF.

This clone has only one observation. At the DNA level, this CDR3 is encoded by other sequences in the same sample as well. The V call is TRBV4-1, the J call TRBJ2-5; perhaps TRBD1 as D (5 bases). Deletions cut 1 base from V and 2 bases from J, with 5 bases between. This CDR3 spans 13 amino acids. CDR1 is MGHRA and CDR2 is YSYEKL in the germline V gene. CDR3 sequence: CASSQGTQETQYF. CDR3 nucleotide sequence: TGCGCCAGCAGCCAAGGGACACAAGAGACCCAGTACTTC.

The V gene is TRBV6-1, the J gene TRBJ2-1; 9 bases are a match to TRBD1. CDR3 length: 14 residues. The germline gives CDR1 MNHNS, CDR2 SASEGT. V dropped 5 bases and J dropped 7; count of bases not matched to a gene: 6. CDR3 loop: CASSSGQGWNEQFF. The CDR3 region has the DNA TGTGCCAGCAGTTCCGGACAGGGGTGGAATGAGCAGTTCTTC.

The V call is TRBV2, the J call TRBJ2-5, with 7 bases fitting TRBD2. V dropped 8 bases and J dropped 1; count of bases not matched to a gene: 4. The CDR3 length is 13 residues. The germline CDR1 and CDR2 sequences are SNHLY and FYNNEI. The CDR3 nucleotides are TGTGCCAGCGGGAGGGAGGGCCAAGAGACCCAGTACTTC. Protein sequence: CASGREGQETQYF. Drawing the rest from reference TRBV2 and TRBJ2-5, the complete variable domain is EPEVTQTPSHQVTQMGQEVILRCVPISNHLYFYWYRQILGQKVEFLVSFYNNEISEKSEIFDDQFSVERPDGSNFTLKIRSTKLEDSAMYFCASGREGQETQYFGPGTRLLVL.

The genes are TRBV5-1 and TRBJ2-2; D call uncertain. Trimming shortened V by 5 bases and J by 0 bases, and 5 bases separated the two germline ends. This CDR3 comprises 13 residues. The germline CDR1 and CDR2 sequences are SGHRS and YFSETQ. CDR3 amino acids: CASSYSNTGELFF. CDR3 in DNA: TGCGCCAGCAGTTACTCGAACACCGGGGAGCTGTTTTTT.

The chain couples TRBV25-1 to TRBJ2-2; D is unresolved. This CDR3 has 15 amino acids. V lost 2 bases and J 2 bases, leaving 9 bases between the germline ends. The germline CDR1 and CDR2 sequences are MGHDK and SYGVNS. CDR3 residues: CASSEGPSNTGELFF. The CDR3 bases are TGTGCCAGCAGTGAAGGACCCTCAAACACCGGGGAGCTGTTTTTT.